The source of this T cell receptor (beta chain) is a study of OX40 agonist ivuxolimab in advanced cancers. The CDR3 extends over 17 amino acids. V was clipped by 4 bases and J by 4 bases, with 17 bases between them. Germline V gives CDR1 SGHAT, CDR2 FQNNGV. Only in-frame clones appear in the TCRdb table, and some are missing; sequencing was by immunoSEQ multiplex PCR. Among tens of thousands of clones listed, about 90% were seen once. The gene calls are TRBV11-2 and TRBJ1-6; D uncertain. The source material was CD4+ or CD8+ T cells sorted from blood, sampled in a trial of the OX40 agonist ivuxolimab. This TCR was sampled from an adult with an advanced solid tumor such as melanoma, head and neck, liver or kidney cancer. CDR3 residues: CASSYKSVFLYNSPLHF. The CDR3 nucleotides are TGTGCCAGCAGCTATAAATCGGTTTTTTTATATAATTCACCCCTCCACTTT.